This paragraph covers one T cell receptor beta chain sequence. Its antigen remains unidentified. The data stem from a study of stem cell transplantation in POMP-related autoinflammatory disease. Study-level information: Impaired MHC class I-dependent CD8+ differentiation was hypothesized from defective thymoproteasomes. Study-level points and caveats: In patients with PRAID, every analyzed T-cell subset tended to show lower diversity and higher clonality. Patients with PRAID showed a restricted number of unique TRB V-J gene pairings.

TCRdb's table, derived via immunoSEQ multiplex PCR, lists solely in-frame clones and lacks some. The sample contains 25,000 to 30,000 clones, around four fifths of which appear only once. This CDR3 is 13 amino acids long. Trimming cost V 5 bases and J 8 bases, with 13 bases left between them. The sequence came from a human donor with POMP-related autoinflammation and immune dysregulation (PRAID). The chain employs TRBV5-3 and TRBJ1-4, with a weak D call TRBD1 (6 bases). TRBV5-3 is marked as an open reading frame, function uncertain. Sequencing used CD4+ T cells from PBMCs, obtained before stem cell transplantation. CDR3 coding DNA: TGTGCCAGAAGTCAAGGACAGAGGGAAAAACTGTTTTTT. Its protein is CARSQGQREKLFF.